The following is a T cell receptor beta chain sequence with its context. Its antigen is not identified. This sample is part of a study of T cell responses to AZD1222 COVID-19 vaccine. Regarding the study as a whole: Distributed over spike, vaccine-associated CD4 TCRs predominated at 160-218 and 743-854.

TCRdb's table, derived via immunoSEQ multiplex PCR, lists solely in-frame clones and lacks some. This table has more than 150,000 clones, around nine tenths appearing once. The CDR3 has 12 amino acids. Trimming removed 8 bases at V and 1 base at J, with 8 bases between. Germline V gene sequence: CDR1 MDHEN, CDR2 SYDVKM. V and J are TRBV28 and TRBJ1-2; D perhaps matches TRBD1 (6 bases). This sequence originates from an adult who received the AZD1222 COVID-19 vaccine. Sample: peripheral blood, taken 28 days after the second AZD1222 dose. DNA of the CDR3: TGTGCCAGCGGACAGCTTAACTATGGCTACACCTTC. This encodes CASGQLNYGYTF.